This T cell receptor (beta chain) was recovered during a study of OX40 agonist ivuxolimab in advanced cancers. Comment on this clone: Its antigen is undetermined.

Assay: immunoSEQ multiplex PCR; the TCRdb copy retains only in-frame clones and omits some. The sample includes fewer than 50,000 clones, around 83% seen only once; the top ten take around a tenth. V was trimmed by 1 base and J by 1 base, leaving 8 bases between them. This CDR3 region has 14 residues. Germline loops: CDR1 SGHRS, CDR2 YFSETQ. General study results and limits: With doses of 0.1 to 3.0 mg/kg, CD4+ and CD8+ blood T cells had undergone clonal expansion by week 6.

Blood sampling was done at baseline, cycle 4 day 1, and cycle 7 day 1. This chain connects TRBV5-1 to TRBJ1-1; D might be TRBD1 (5 bases). The TCR comes from an adult with an advanced solid tumor such as melanoma, head and neck, liver or kidney cancer. The sample consisted of CD4+ or CD8+ T cells sorted from blood, taken in a trial of the OX40 agonist ivuxolimab. For the CDR3, the DNA is TGCGCCAGCAGCTTGCAGGGCACGAACACTGAAGCTTTCTTT. It yields the protein CASSLQGTNTEAFF.